This T cell receptor (beta chain) is drawn from a study of cytomegalovirus exposure and HLA in healthy donors. This clone was seen a handful of times. The CDR3 extends over 15 amino acids. The V end was cut by 6 bases, the J end by 2 bases, with 18 bases between. CDR1 and CDR2 from the germline V gene are SGHKS and YYEKEE (reference sequence). Primers: 60 Vbeta forward and 13 Jbeta reverse. Here immunoSEQ multiplex PCR was the method, and the copy in TCRdb shows in-frame clones only, minus some. Altogether 200,000 to 300,000 clones are present, roughly four fifths being singletons, with the ten largest covering 2% to 2.5%.

The receptor comes from a woman in her 40s in good health and CMV-seropositive. The sequencing sample was made of PBMCs. V usage is TRBV5-5 and J usage is TRBJ2-7; D perhaps matches TRBD1 (6 bases). The CDR3, as DNA: TGTGCCAGCACTACCGGGCAGGGGTTGCCCTACGAGCAGTACTTC. Protein: CASTTGQGLPYEQYF.